This TCR beta chain was sequenced during a study of blood T cells in healthy people across ages. Study-level findings and limits: In long-lived donors, naive CD4+ cell counts and diversity exceeded those of aged donors. Donor CMV infection status was unknown, possibly confounding age-related changes in expanded clonotypes.

The CDR3 sequence is 14 residues long. J lost 6 bases, V lost 5 bases, and 7 bases had no gene match. Per germline, CDR1 KGHDR and CDR2 SFDVKD. For the second PCR, which ran for about 6 to 11 cycles, a sample-barcoded 5' primer and a J-beta primer mix were used. TCRdb reprocessed the 5' RACE reads with MiXCR, giving one entry per CDR3 protein. The table has roughly 570,000 distinct CDR3 sequences, 27% seen once. This clonotype was observed a handful of times. Its antigen is undetermined. The source of this sequence is a woman in her sixties or seventies in good health. The chain combines TRBV24-1 with TRBJ2-3; 7 nucleotides match TRBD2. Sequenced material: blood. CDR3 loop: CATSVGGSTDTQYF. The CDR3 DNA reads as TGTGCCACCAGTGTCGGGGGGTCCACGGATACGCAGTATTTT.